The 29 T cell receptor beta chains given below trace back to one sample, sequenced in a study of cytomegalovirus exposure and HLA in healthy donors. A multiplex PCR was run with 60 Vbeta primers and 13 Jbeta primers. The method was immunoSEQ multiplex PCR; TCRdb's version includes in-frame clones alone and lacks a portion of them. This table holds 120,000 to 150,000 clones, about 80% found once. Input material: PBMCs. The receptor set was obtained from a woman between 40 and 55 years old in good health and CMV-seropositive.

The chain combines TRBV5-6 with TRBJ1-5; TRBD1 aligns across 7 bases. There are 13 residues in the CDR3. V shed 5 bases, J shed 5 bases, and the junction held 4 bases outside the gene matches. Germline assignment: CDR1 SGHDT and CDR2 YYEEEE. Written as DNA, the CDR3 is TGTGCCAGCAGTAGGGGGCCGGATCAGCCCCAGCATTTT. Its translation is CASSRGPDQPQHF. Together with reference TRBV5-6 and TRBJ1-5, the CDR3 gives the full variable domain: DAGVTQSPTHLIKTRGQQVTLRCSPKSGHDTVSWYQQALGQGPQFIFQYYEEEERQRGNFPDRFSGHQFPNYSSELNVNALLLGDSALYLCASSRGPDQPQHFGDGTRLSIL.

This clone has just a few counts. The rearrangement joins TRBV5-1 to TRBJ2-6, with D possibly being TRBD1 (6 bases). CDR1 is SGHRS and CDR2 is YFSETQ in the germline V gene. This CDR3 contains 16 residues. Trimming stripped 4 bases from V and 0 bases from J, with 11 bases between. The CDR3 region is CASSPTGLSGANVLTF. The CDR3 region has the DNA TGCGCCAGCAGCCCGACAGGCCTCTCTGGGGCCAACGTCCTGACTTTC. Supplemented by reference TRBV5-1 and TRBJ2-6, the full variable domain reads KAGVTQTPRYLIKTRGQQVTLSCSPISGHRSVSWYQQTPGQGLQFLFEYFSETQRNKGNFPGRFSGRQFSNSRSEMNVSTLELGDSALYLCASSPTGLSGANVLTFGAGSRLTVL.

The V gene is TRBV7-2, the J gene TRBJ1-5; D uncertain. Germline V CDR1 and CDR2: SGHTA, FQGNSA. The CDR3 sequence is 15 residues long. V shed 2 bases and J shed 1 base, with 9 bases lying between them. The CDR3 is CASSLYAGSNQPQHF. CDR3 nucleotides: TGTGCCAGCAGCTTATACGCGGGAAGCAATCAGCCCCAGCATTTT.

This clone was seen a single time. J is TRBJ1-3 and V is TRBV7-8; 9 bases align to TRBD1. Trimming cost V 10 bases and J 1 base; bases outside gene matches: 14. Germline CDR1 is SGHVS and CDR2 is FQNEAQ. The CDR3 totals 17 residues. The CDR3 coding sequence is TGTGCCACCACAGCTTATGGGACAGGGCGATCTGGAAACACCATATATTTT. Amino acids: CATTAYGTGRSGNTIYF.

The V call is TRBV28, the J call TRBJ2-7, with a weak D call TRBD2 (6 bases). Trimming pared 6 bases from V and 5 bases from J, leaving 14 bases between. The germline V gene encodes CDR1 MDHEN and CDR2 SYDVKM. This CDR3 spans 13 amino acids. Here the CDR3 reads CASRPEGLHEQYF. The CDR3 DNA sequence: TGTGCCAGCAGGCCCGAAGGACTACACGAGCAGTACTTC.

J is TRBJ1-3 and V is TRBV19; D perhaps matches TRBD1 (5 bases). This CDR3 comprises 18 residues. V lost 5 bases to trimming and J lost 3 bases, with 23 bases between them. In germline, CDR1 is LNHDA, CDR2 SQIVND (reference sequence). DNA for the CDR3: TGTGCCAGTAGTCCCGGGGGAGGGACTTGGCGTGTTGGAAACACCATATATTTT. Its translation is CASSPGGGTWRVGNTIYF.

The chain uses TRBV18 and TRBJ2-1; 12 bases are shared with TRBD1. Trimming at V came to 3 bases and at J to 9 bases, leaving 9 bases not matched to a gene. There are 16 residues in the CDR3. The germline gives CDR1 KGHSH, CDR2 LQKENI. The CDR3 reads CASSPPGTGGRGEQFF. As DNA, the CDR3 is TGTGCCAGCTCACCCCCCGGGACAGGGGGCAGGGGTGAGCAGTTCTTC.

CDR3 residues: CSDKAGGPKQFF. The DNA of the CDR3 is TGCAGCGATAAAGCGGGAGGGCCGAAGCAGTTCTTC. J is TRBJ2-1 and V is TRBV29-1; 10 bases map to TRBD2. The ends lost 7 bases at V and 11 bases at J; junction bases unmatched: 8. This CDR3 region has 12 residues. The germline V gene encodes CDR1 SQVTM and CDR2 ANQGSEA.

This chain links TRBV19 with TRBJ2-7; 10 positions agree with TRBD1. This CDR3 is built from 13 residues. V lost 10 bases, J lost 7 bases, and 10 bases stayed unmatched. Germline assignment: CDR1 LNHDA and CDR2 SQIVND (reference sequence). CDR3 in amino acids: CATRPGQGREQYF. The DNA of the CDR3 is TGTGCCACCAGACCGGGACAGGGGCGAGAGCAGTACTTC.

The chain carries TRBV5-6 and TRBJ2-5; D is uncertain. This CDR3 contains 14 residues. Trimming took 0 bases from V and 5 from J, leaving 11 bases between them. Germline CDR1 reads SGHDT; CDR2 reads YYEEEE. CDR3 loop: CASSLVGSEETQYF. In nucleotides, the CDR3 is TGTGCCAGCAGCTTGGTAGGAAGCGAGGAGACCCAGTACTTC.

The rearrangement links TRBV5-1 to TRBJ1-4; possible D gene TRBD1, 5 bases. There are 17 residues in the CDR3. CDR1 is SGHRS and CDR2 is YFSETQ in the germline V gene. Trimming removed 0 bases at V and 0 bases at J, with 12 bases between. The CDR3 region is CASSLDPGGATNEKLFF. The DNA of the CDR3 is TGCGCCAGCAGCTTGGACCCTGGGGGGGCAACTAATGAAAAACTGTTTTTT. Complete variable domain (other parts from reference TRBV5-1 and TRBJ1-4): KAGVTQTPRYLIKTRGQQVTLSCSPISGHRSVSWYQQTPGQGLQFLFEYFSETQRNKGNFPGRFSGRQFSNSRSEMNVSTLELGDSALYLCASSLDPGGATNEKLFFGSGTQLSVL.

V and J are TRBV7-2 and TRBJ2-1, with TRBD2 matching over 9 bases. The CDR3 is made up of 18 amino acids. The germline gives CDR1 SGHTA, CDR2 FQGNSA. V was pared by 2 bases and J by 4 bases, with 12 bases of the junction left unmatched. CDR3 in amino acids: CASSLPPTTSGRYNEQFF. CDR3 DNA sequence: TGTGCCAGCAGCTTACCTCCTACTACTAGCGGGCGATACAATGAGCAGTTCTTC.

This clone came up a few times. Other DNA sequences in the same sample also yield this CDR3. The chain recombines TRBV6-5 with TRBJ2-7; perhaps TRBD1 as D (5 bases). The CDR3 runs to 15 residues. With 0 bases removed from V and 0 bases from J, the gap between germline ends came to 9 bases. CDR1 is MNHEY, CDR2 SVGAGI, per germline. The CDR3 sequence is CASSYSLDSSYEQYF. The CDR3 nucleotides read TGTGCCAGCAGTTACTCTCTTGACAGCTCCTACGAGCAGTACTTC.

This chain links TRBV13 with TRBJ1-1; 8 bases are shared with TRBD1. The CDR3 extends over 12 amino acids. The ends lost 3 bases at V and 8 bases at J; junction bases unmatched: 2. Germline V lookup: CDR1 PRHDT, CDR2 FYEKMQ (reference sequence). CDR3 protein: CASSFRTGEAFF. CDR3 nucleotide sequence: TGTGCCAGCAGCTTCCGGACAGGGGAAGCTTTCTTT.

This clone has a handful of counts. The chain couples TRBV7-9 to TRBJ1-1; no firm D call. The ends were cut back, 1 base at V and 1 base at J, with 4 bases in the middle. The CDR3 totals 13 residues. Germline V gene lookup returns CDR1 SEHNR and CDR2 FQNEAQ (reference sequence). The CDR3 here is CASSLGQNTEAFF. CDR3 nucleotides: TGTGCCAGCAGCTTAGGACAGAACACTGAAGCTTTCTTT.

CDR3 amino acids: CASRPGQGHSYNEQFF. CDR3 DNA sequence: TGTGCCAGCAGACCGGGACAGGGTCACTCCTACAATGAGCAGTTCTTC. The V and J genes are TRBV6-6 and TRBJ2-1; 9 nucleotides line up with TRBD1. The CDR3 consists of 16 residues. The V and J ends lost 6 bases and 0 bases, in that order; junction bases with no gene match: 6. Germline CDR1 and CDR2: MNHNY and SVGAGI (reference sequence).

This clone was seen only once. Other DNA sequences in the sample encode the same CDR3. The V gene is TRBV28, the J gene TRBJ2-7, with TRBD1 matching over 9 bases. The CDR3 is 14 amino acids. CDR1 is MDHEN, CDR2 SYDVKM, per germline. Trimming removed 6 bases from V and 0 bases from J; junction bases left unmatched: 3. Here the CDR3 reads CASRGQGTSYEQYF. CDR3 DNA: TGTGCCAGCAGGGGACAGGGCACCTCCTACGAGCAGTACTTC.

There are a few counts of this clone. CDR3 sequence (DNA): TGTGCCATCAGTGAGTCAACGGGAGCGGGGGCCGAGCAGTACTTC. This gives the protein CAISESTGAGAEQYF. V usage is TRBV10-3 and J usage is TRBJ2-7, with 8 bases identical to TRBD2. CDR1 and CDR2 (germline): ENHRY, SYGVKD. The V and J ends lost 0 bases and 6 bases, in that order; junction bases with no gene match: 7. The CDR3 spans 15 residues.

V is TRBV5-1 and J is TRBJ2-2, with D unclear. The CDR3 is 14 residues long. Germline loops: CDR1 SGHRS, CDR2 YFSETQ. V shed 5 bases and J shed 0 bases, with 8 bases lying between them. The CDR3 here is CASSRTTNTGELFF. CDR3 DNA: TGCGCCAGCAGTCGAACTACGAACACCGGGGAGCTGTTTTTT.

The rearrangement joins TRBV11-2 to TRBJ2-7, with 11 nucleotides matching TRBD2. Unmatched junction bases numbered 5, after V lost 4 bases and J lost 3 bases. CDR3 length equals 15 residues. From germline, CDR1 is SGHAT and CDR2 FQNNGV. The CDR3 nucleotides read TGTGCCAGCAGCTATGGGACTAGCGGCCGCTACGAGCAGTACTTC. Amino acids: CASSYGTSGRYEQYF.

The rearrangement links TRBV5-4 to TRBJ2-2, with D possibly matching TRBD2 (6 bases). Per the germline V gene, CDR1 is SGHNT and CDR2 is YYREEE (reference sequence). V lost 0 bases and J 2 bases, leaving 11 bases between the germline ends. This CDR3 contains 16 residues. The CDR3 loop is CASSLVGGTNTGELFF. The CDR3 nucleotides read TGTGCCAGCAGCTTGGTAGGCGGGACCAACACCGGGGAGCTGTTTTTT.

The chain carries TRBV6-4 and TRBJ2-1, with D possibly TRBD2 on 5 matching bases. Germline lookup yields CDR1 MRHNA and CDR2 SNTAGT. V shed 4 bases and J shed 16 bases, with 20 bases lying between them. The CDR3 has 13 amino acids. CDR3 sequence: CASSVGPSSPHFF. The CDR3, as DNA: TGTGCCAGCAGTGTCGGACCCTCTAGCCCCCATTTCTTC.

The chain is built from TRBV4-1 and TRBJ1-2; the D gene is possibly TRBD1 (5 bases). CDR1 MGHRA and CDR2 YSYEKL come from the germline V gene. The CDR3 consists of 16 residues. V lost 1 base, J lost 5 bases, and 17 bases lay in between. The CDR3 is CASSQVMGGGNYGYTF. For the CDR3, the DNA is TGCGCCAGCAGCCAAGTGATGGGCGGGGGTAATTATGGCTACACCTTC.

The chain recombines TRBV7-9 with TRBJ2-3, with 12 bases identical to TRBD2. Germline V gene sequence: CDR1 SEHNR, CDR2 FQNEAQ (reference sequence). The ends lost 4 bases at V and 2 bases at J; junction bases unmatched: 7. The CDR3 is 17 residues long. CDR3 region: CASSSTSGRQYTDTQYF. Here the CDR3 DNA reads TGTGCCAGCAGCTCCACTAGCGGGAGGCAATACACAGATACGCAGTATTTT.

CDR3 protein: CASSLEGDTQHF. For the CDR3, the DNA is TGCGCCAGCAGCTTGGAAGGAGATACGCAGCATTTT. This chain uses TRBV5-1 with TRBJ2-3; D not certain. The J call could be wrong; TRBJ1-5 is a better fit for the DNA end. CDR1 SGHRS and CDR2 YFSETQ come from the germline V gene. The CDR3 runs 12 residues.

The rearrangement uses TRBV10-3 and TRBJ1-1; 7 positions agree with TRBD1. Losses at the gene ends were 6 bases for V and 1 base for J; bases not matched to a gene: 8. Germline V gene lookup returns CDR1 ENHRY and CDR2 SYGVKD. This CDR3 is built from 15 residues. The CDR3 DNA reads TGTGCCATCAGGGCCGACAGGGACGGGAACACTGAAGCTTTCTTT. Its translation: CAIRADRDGNTEAFF.

The chain uses TRBV18 and TRBJ2-2, with D tentatively TRBD1 (6 bases). V was pared by 2 bases and J by 1 base, with 8 bases between. Germline V lookup: CDR1 KGHSH, CDR2 LQKENI. This CDR3 comprises 15 residues. CDR3 bases: TGTGCCAGCTCACCAAGACAGGTGAACACCGGGGAGCTGTTTTTT. The encoded protein is CASSPRQVNTGELFF.

This clone is a singleton in its sample. J is TRBJ2-7 and V is TRBV19, with 11 nucleotides matching TRBD1. The junction had 7 bases not matched to a gene; V was cut back by 2 bases and J by 7 bases. Germline V gene lookup returns CDR1 LNHDA and CDR2 SQIVND (reference sequence). The CDR3 totals 15 residues. The CDR3 DNA sequence: TGTGCCAGTAGTATACAGGGACAGGGGGTCTGGGAGCAGTACTTC. Protein product: CASSIQGQGVWEQYF.

V usage is TRBV19 and J usage is TRBJ2-3, with TRBD1 matching 9 bases. The CDR3 loop spans 14 amino acids. J lost 6 bases, V lost 6 bases, and 7 bases had no gene match. From germline, CDR1 is LNHDA and CDR2 SQIVND (reference sequence). The CDR3 is CASSQQGAFDTQYF. CDR3 sequence (DNA): TGTGCCAGTAGCCAACAGGGGGCATTTGATACGCAGTATTTT.